This TCR beta chain stems from a study of T cell responses to AZD1222 COVID-19 vaccine. The V and J ends lost 4 bases and 4 bases respectively, with 15 bases between them. Germline V gene data show CDR1 as SGHRS and CDR2 as YFSETQ. The CDR3 length is 15 residues. The method was immunoSEQ multiplex PCR; TCRdb's version includes in-frame clones alone and lacks a portion of them. The sample includes roughly 180,000 clones, about 89% of them seen just once. General observations from the study: Dominant at 160-218 and 743-854, vaccine-associated CD4 TCRs also spanned spike. Clonal diversity was possibly underestimated, and the donors were mostly white British, with more females.

As for this clone: What it binds is not known.

The chain is built from TRBV5-1 and TRBJ2-1; the D gene is possibly TRBD2 (6 bases). The TCR sequence derives from an adult who received the AZD1222 COVID-19 vaccine. The material was peripheral blood, obtained 28 days after the second AZD1222 dose. CDR3 protein: CASSRTGTLYNEQFF. CDR3 DNA sequence: TGCGCCAGCAGCAGAACCGGGACTCTTTACAATGAGCAGTTCTTC.